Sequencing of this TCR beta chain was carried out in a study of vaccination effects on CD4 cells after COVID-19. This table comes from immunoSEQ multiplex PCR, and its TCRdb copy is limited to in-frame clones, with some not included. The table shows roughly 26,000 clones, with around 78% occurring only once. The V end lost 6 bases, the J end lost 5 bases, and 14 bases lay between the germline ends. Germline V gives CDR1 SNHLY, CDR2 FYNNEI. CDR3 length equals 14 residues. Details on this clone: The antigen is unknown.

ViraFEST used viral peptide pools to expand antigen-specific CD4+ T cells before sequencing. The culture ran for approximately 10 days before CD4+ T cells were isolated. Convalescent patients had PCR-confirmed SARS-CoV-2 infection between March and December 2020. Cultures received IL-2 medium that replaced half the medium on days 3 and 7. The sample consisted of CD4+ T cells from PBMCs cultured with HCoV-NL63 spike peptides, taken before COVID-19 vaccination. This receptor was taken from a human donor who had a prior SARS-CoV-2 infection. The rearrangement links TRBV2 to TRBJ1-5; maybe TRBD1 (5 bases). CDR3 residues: CASSDRTGDQPQHF. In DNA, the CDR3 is TGTGCCAGCAGCGATCGGACGGGGGATCAGCCCCAGCATTTT.